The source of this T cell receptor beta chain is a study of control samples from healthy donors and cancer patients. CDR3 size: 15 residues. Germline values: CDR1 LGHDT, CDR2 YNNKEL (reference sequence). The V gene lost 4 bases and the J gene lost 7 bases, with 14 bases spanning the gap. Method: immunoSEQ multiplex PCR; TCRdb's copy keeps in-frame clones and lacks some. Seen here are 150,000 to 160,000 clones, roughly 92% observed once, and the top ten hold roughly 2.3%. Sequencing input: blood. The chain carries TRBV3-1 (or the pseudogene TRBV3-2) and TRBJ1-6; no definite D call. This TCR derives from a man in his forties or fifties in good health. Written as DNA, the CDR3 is TGTGCCAGCAGCCGAGGGCGTGTGGAGAATTCACCCCTCCACTTT. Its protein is CASSRGRVENSPLHF.